The subject of this entry is one T cell receptor beta chain. The antigen is not known. Amplification by 5'RACE using constant-segment primers produced TCR alpha and TCR beta cDNA libraries that carried sample barcodes and UMIs. One entry per CDR3 protein, called by TCRdb with MiXCR from the 5' RACE reads. The sample carries approximately 230,000 distinct CDR3 sequences, 15% to 20% recorded once. Per the germline V gene, CDR1 is LGHDT and CDR2 is YNNKEL (reference sequence). The CDR3 has 14 residues. The ends were cut back, 5 bases at V and 3 bases at J, with 13 bases in the middle. The data originate from a study of T-cell memory formation after mild COVID-19. About the research overall: For the most part, TCR clusters were specific to one donor.

Study findings and constraints: The pre-infection memory compartment contained some responding clones, suggesting cross-reactive memory joined. There was a balanced CD4/CD8 profile in clones contracting day 15 to 85, and later expanders leaned CD4+.

The sequencing input was PBMCs or a T cell subset sorted from them (not recorded which). The TCR was taken from a man aged 18 to 30 who had mild COVID-19 (a few samples of this study predate the infection). Cell type and time point are not known. The rearrangement uses TRBV3-1 and TRBJ1-2, with a weak D call TRBD1 (6 bases). The CDR3 spells CASSFGQSHYGYTF. CDR3 nucleotide sequence: TGTGCCAGCAGCTTTGGACAGTCCCACTATGGCTACACCTTC.